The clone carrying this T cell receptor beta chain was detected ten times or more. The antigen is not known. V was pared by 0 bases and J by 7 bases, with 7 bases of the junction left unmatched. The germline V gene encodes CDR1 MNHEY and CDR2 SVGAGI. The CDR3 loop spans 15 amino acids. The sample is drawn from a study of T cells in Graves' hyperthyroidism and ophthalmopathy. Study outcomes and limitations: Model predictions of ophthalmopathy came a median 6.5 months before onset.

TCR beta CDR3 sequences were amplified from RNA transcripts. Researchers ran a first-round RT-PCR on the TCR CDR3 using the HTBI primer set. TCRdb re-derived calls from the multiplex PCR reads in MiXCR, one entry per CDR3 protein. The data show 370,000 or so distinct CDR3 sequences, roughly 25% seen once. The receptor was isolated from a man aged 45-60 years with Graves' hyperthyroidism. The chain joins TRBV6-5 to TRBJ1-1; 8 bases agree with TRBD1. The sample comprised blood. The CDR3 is CASSYSKQGANEAFF. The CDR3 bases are TGTGCCAGCAGTTACTCGAAGCAGGGGGCAAATGAAGCTTTCTTT.